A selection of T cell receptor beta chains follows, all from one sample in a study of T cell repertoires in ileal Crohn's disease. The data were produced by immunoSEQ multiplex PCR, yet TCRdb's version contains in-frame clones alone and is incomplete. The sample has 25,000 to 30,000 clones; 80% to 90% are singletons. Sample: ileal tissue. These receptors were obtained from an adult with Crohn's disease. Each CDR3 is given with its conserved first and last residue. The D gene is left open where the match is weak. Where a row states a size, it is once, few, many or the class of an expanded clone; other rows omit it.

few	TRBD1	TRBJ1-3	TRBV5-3	CARSSTRGVGNTIYF	TGTGCCAGAAGCTCCACCAGGGGGGTCGGAAACACCATATATTTT
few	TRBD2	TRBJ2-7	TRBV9	CASSVDDTGGADEQYF	TGTGCCAGCAGCGTAGATGACACCGGGGGGGCAGACGAGCAGTACTTC
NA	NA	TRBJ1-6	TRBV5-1	CASSGTSTSSYNSPLHF	TGCGCCAGCAGCGGGACATCAACGAGCTCCTATAATTCACCCCTCCACTTT
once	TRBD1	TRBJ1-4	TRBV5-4	CASSSSEGAREKLFF	TGTGCCAGCAGCTCGTCCGAGGGGGCAAGAGAAAAACTGTTTTTT
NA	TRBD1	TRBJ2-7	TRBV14	CASSQAWTGGSYEQYF	TGTGCCAGCAGCCAGGCTTGGACAGGGGGGTCCTACGAGCAGTACTTC
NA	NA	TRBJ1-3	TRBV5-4	CASSLRHGGELAGNTIYF	TGTGCCAGCAGCTTACGTCACGGGGGAGAATTGGCTGGAAACACCATATATTTT
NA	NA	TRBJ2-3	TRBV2	CASSEALGLPTDTQYF	TGTGCCAGCAGTGAAGCGCTGGGACTCCCCACAGATACGCAGTATTTT
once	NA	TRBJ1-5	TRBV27	CASSFQLGGQPQHF	TGTGCCAGCAGTTTCCAACTAGGTGGTCAGCCCCAGCATTTT
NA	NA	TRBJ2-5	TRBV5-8	CASSLVRGTPETQYF	TGTGCCAGCAGCTTGGTGCGGGGCACGCCGGAGACCCAGTACTTC
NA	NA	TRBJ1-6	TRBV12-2	CASRLRDVHNSPLHF	TGTGCAAGTCGCCTGCGGGACGTTCATAATTCACCCCTCCACTTT
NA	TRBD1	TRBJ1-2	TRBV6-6	CASSDSTGEGYGYTF	TGTGCCAGCAGCGATTCGACAGGGGAAGGGTATGGCTACACCTTC
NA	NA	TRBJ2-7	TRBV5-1	CASSSTGGGTYEQYF	TGCGCCAGCAGCTCCACGGGGGGCGGAACTTACGAGCAGTACTTC
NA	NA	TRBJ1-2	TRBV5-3	CARSYRTAGNYGYTF	TGTGCCAGAAGCTACCGGACAGCGGGGAACTATGGCTACACCTTC
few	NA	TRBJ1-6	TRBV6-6	CASSYSGGEGSPLHF	TGTGCCAGCAGTTACTCGGGGGGAGAAGGTTCACCCCTCCACTTT
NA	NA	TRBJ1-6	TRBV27	CASARTAYNSPLHF	TGTGCCAGTGCACGGACAGCCTATAATTCACCCCTCCACTTT
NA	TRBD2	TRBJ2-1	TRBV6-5	CASSSTSGGLEQFF	TGTGCCAGCAGTTCGACTAGCGGGGGGCTTGAGCAGTTCTTC
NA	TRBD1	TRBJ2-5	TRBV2	CASSRDRQEETQYF	TGTGCCAGCAGTCGGGACAGGCAAGAAGAGACCCAGTACTTC
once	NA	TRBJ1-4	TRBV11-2	CASSLIFQAYNEKLFF	TGTGCCAGCAGCTTAATTTTCCAGGCCTATAATGAAAAACTGTTTTTT
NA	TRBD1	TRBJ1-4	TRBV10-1	CASSEARGDYEKLFF	TGCGCCAGCAGCGAGGCCAGGGGGGATTATGAAAAACTGTTTTTT
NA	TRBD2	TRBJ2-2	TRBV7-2	CASSSRGGGTNTGELFF	TGTGCCAGCAGCTCCCGGGGCGGGGGGACGAACACCGGGGAGCTGTTTTTT
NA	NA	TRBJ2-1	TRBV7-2	CASSPTLASYNEQFF	TGTGCCAGCAGCCCGACTCTAGCGTCCTACAATGAGCAGTTCTTC
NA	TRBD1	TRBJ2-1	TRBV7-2	CASDRGVYNEQFF	TGTGCCAGCGACAGGGGAGTATACAATGAGCAGTTCTTC
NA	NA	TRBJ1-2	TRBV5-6	CASSFMRGGYTF	TGTGCCAGCAGCTTTATGCGGGGCGGCTACACCTTC
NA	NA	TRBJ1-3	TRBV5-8	CASSLDRVSGNTIYF	TGTGCCAGCAGCCTGGACAGAGTCTCTGGAAACACCATATATTTT
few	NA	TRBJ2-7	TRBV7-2	CASSSGAISYEQYF	TGTGCCAGCAGTTCAGGGGCCATCTCCTACGAGCAGTACTTC
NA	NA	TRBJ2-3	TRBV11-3	CASSLGGVGTDTQYF	TGTGCCAGCAGCTTAGGGGGAGTTGGCACAGATACGCAGTATTTT
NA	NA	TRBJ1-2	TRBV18	CASSPPSTGSYGYTF	TGTGCCAGCTCACCACCGTCGACAGGAAGCTATGGCTACACCTTC
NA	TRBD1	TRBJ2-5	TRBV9	CASSVAPQGAWETQYF	TGTGCCAGCAGCGTAGCCCCACAGGGGGCTTGGGAGACCCAGTACTTC
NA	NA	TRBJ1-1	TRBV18	CASSPPGQTEAFF	TGTGCCAGCTCACCGCCCGGACAGACTGAAGCTTTCTTT
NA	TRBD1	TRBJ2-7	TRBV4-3	CASSPLTGGSYEQYF	TGCGCCAGCAGCCCGCTGACAGGGGGTTCCTACGAGCAGTACTTC
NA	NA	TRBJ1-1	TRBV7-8	CASSLEGRGGTEAFF	TGTGCCAGCAGCTTAGAGGGGAGGGGAGGCACTGAAGCTTTCTTT
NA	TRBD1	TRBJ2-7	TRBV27	CASSLIRQGQPYEQYF	TGTGCCAGCAGTTTAATCCGACAGGGACAGCCCTACGAGCAGTACTTC
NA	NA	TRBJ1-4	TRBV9	CASSPSPATNEKLFF	TGTGCCAGCAGCCCTTCGCCGGCAACTAATGAAAAACTGTTTTTT
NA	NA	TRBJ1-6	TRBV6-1	CASSGKRGTSPLHF	TGTGCCAGCAGTGGGAAACGGGGGACTTCACCCCTCCACTTT
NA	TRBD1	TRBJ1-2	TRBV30	CAFATGLFDYTF	TGTGCCTTTGCGACAGGGCTGTTTGACTACACCTTC
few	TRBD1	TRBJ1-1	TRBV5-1	CASSLGNTGGSGAFF	TGCGCCAGCAGCCTTGGAAACACAGGGGGCTCGGGAGCTTTCTTT
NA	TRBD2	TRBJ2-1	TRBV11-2	CASSLGLAGNNEQFF	TGTGCCAGCAGCCTAGGACTAGCGGGGAACAATGAGCAGTTCTTC
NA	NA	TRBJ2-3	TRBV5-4	CASSFTDFSPDTQYF	TGTGCCAGCAGCTTTACCGATTTTAGCCCAGATACGCAGTATTTT
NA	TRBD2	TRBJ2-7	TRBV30	CAWSAGTINSYEQYF	TGTGCCTGGAGTGCGGGGACTATAAACTCCTACGAGCAGTACTTC
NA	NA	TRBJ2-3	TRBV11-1	CASSPPGWISDTQYF	TGTGCCAGCAGCCCCCCGGGGTGGATCTCAGATACGCAGTATTTT
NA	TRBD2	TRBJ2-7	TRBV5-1	CASSLSMMASGGAYEQYF	TGCGCCAGCAGCTTGTCAATGATGGCTAGCGGGGGGGCCTACGAGCAGTACTTC
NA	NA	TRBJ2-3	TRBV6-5	CASSLGSLRSTDTQYF	TGTGCCAGCAGTTTGGGCAGCCTTAGAAGCACAGATACGCAGTATTTT
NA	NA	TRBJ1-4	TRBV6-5	CASSGTYNEKLFF	TGTGCCAGCAGCGGGACATATAATGAAAAACTGTTTTTT
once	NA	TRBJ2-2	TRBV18	CASSPITRGTGELFF	TGTGCCAGCTCACCAATTACCCGAGGGACCGGGGAGCTGTTTTTT
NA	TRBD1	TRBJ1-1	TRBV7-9	CASSQGTVNTEAFF	TGTGCCAGCAGCCAAGGGACAGTGAACACTGAAGCTTTCTTT
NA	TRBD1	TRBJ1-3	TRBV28	CASRTGGHGNTIYF	TGTGCCAGCAGAACAGGGGGCCATGGAAACACCATATATTTT
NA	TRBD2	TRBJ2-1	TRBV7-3	CASSPGGGVYNEQFF	TGTGCCAGCAGCCCCGGCGGGGGGGTATACAATGAGCAGTTCTTC
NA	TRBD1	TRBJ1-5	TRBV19	CASSQGAGNQPQHF	TGTGCCAGTAGCCAGGGGGCCGGCAATCAGCCCCAGCATTTT
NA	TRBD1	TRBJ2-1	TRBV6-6	CASSTGGDEQFF	TGTGCCAGCAGTACAGGGGGCGATGAGCAGTTCTTC
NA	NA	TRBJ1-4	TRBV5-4	CASSLVRTEGCEKLFF	TGTGCCAGCAGCTTAGTAAGGACAGAGGGGTGTGAAAAACTGTTTTTT
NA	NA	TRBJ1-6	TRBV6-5	CASNSLNSPLHF	TGTGCCAGCAATTCACTTAACTCACCCCTCCACTTT
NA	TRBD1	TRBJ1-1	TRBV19	CASRDRNTEAFF	TGTGCCAGCCGGGACAGAAACACTGAAGCTTTCTTT
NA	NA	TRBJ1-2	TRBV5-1	CASSLGVPPSEGYTF	TGCGCCAGCAGCTTGGGGGTCCCTCCTAGTGAGGGCTACACCTTC
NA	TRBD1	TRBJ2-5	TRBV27	CASSSDRGVETQYF	TGTGCCAGCAGTTCCGACAGGGGCGTAGAGACCCAGTACTTC
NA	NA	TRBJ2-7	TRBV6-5	CASKGAREQYF	TGTGCCAGCAAGGGAGCGAGAGAGCAGTACTTC